The next 18 T cell receptor beta chains were all read from a single sample in a study of response to subunit inactivated influenza vaccine. TCRdb analysed the RT-PCR reads with MiXCR anew, one entry per CDR3 protein. This table holds 500,000 to 600,000 distinct CDR3 sequences, about 12% found once. Sequencing used PBMCs from blood, obtained on the day of vaccination. The receptor source for this set is a man aged 50 to 60 who received an inactivated influenza vaccine.

This sequence joins TRBV2 and TRBJ2-7; 9 bases fit TRBD1. This CDR3 is 15 amino acids long. The ends lost 4 bases at V and 1 base at J; junction bases unmatched: 5. Germline loops: CDR1 SNHLY, CDR2 FYNNEI. CDR3 sequence reads: CASSAGTGTSYEQYF. CDR3 nucleotide sequence: TGTGCCAGCAGTGCTGGGACAGGGACTTCCTACGAGCAGTACTTC.

This clonotype was observed a handful of times. This sequence joins TRBV4-2 and TRBJ2-2; D perhaps matches TRBD1 (5 bases). Trimming shortened V by 0 bases and J by 7 bases, and 15 bases separated the two germline ends. CDR1 and CDR2 (germline): LGHNA, YNFKEQ. CDR3 size: 16 residues. The CDR3 here is CASSQEGPGIIGELFF. The CDR3 nucleotides read TGTGCCAGCAGCCAAGAAGGCCCAGGGATTATCGGGGAGCTGTTTTTT.

There are a few counts of this clonotype. CDR3 sequence (DNA): TGCAGTGCTTCGACAGGGGGCCCGAACACTGAAGCTTTCTTT. It encodes CSASTGGPNTEAFF. The chain recombines TRBV20-1 with TRBJ1-1; 10 positions match TRBD1. The CDR3 extends over 14 amino acids. J was trimmed by 1 base and V by 5 bases; bases with no gene match: 4. The germline gives CDR1 DFQATT, CDR2 SNEGSKA (reference sequence).

This clonotype was recorded a few times. The rearrangement links TRBV10-3 to TRBJ2-3; no clear D gene. Trimming removed 9 bases from V and 1 base from J, with 11 bases in between. Germline V gene sequence: CDR1 ENHRY, CDR2 SYGVKD. CDR3 length: 13 amino acids. The CDR3 DNA sequence: TGTGCCATTGGGAAGTCGGGCACAGATACGCAGTATTTT. Translated, it gives CAIGKSGTDTQYF.

The gene calls are TRBV24-1 and TRBJ2-1, with D possibly TRBD2 on 6 matching bases. Germline V gives CDR1 KGHDR, CDR2 SFDVKD. This CDR3 has 15 residues. Trimming took 9 bases from V and 7 from J, leaving 21 bases between them. The CDR3 coding sequence is TGTGCCACCCGGGACGCGGAGCGGGCAGGGAATGAGCAGTTCTTC. It yields the protein CATRDAERAGNEQFF.

This sequence joins TRBV7-9 and TRBJ2-1; 10 bases map to TRBD2. V shed 1 base and J 5 bases; nucleotides not matched to a gene: 8. Germline V gives CDR1 SEHNR, CDR2 FQNEAQ (reference sequence). CDR3 length: 17 residues. The CDR3 region has the DNA TGTGCCAGCAGCTTAGGGGGATTGCTAGCGGGGGACAATGAGCAGTTCTTC. As protein: CASSLGGLLAGDNEQFF.

This clonotype was found a few times. This chain uses TRBV12-3 or TRBV12-4 with TRBJ1-1, with 9 bases fitting TRBD1. V gave up 1 base and J gave up 4 bases; unmatched junction bases: 13. CDR3 size: 18 residues. The CDR3 sequence: CASSLGVTGGLYRTEAFF. For the CDR3, the DNA is TGTGCCAGCAGTTTAGGGGTCACAGGGGGCTTGTACCGCACTGAAGCTTTCTTT.

This clonotype occurred a few times. The chain uses TRBV4-2 and TRBJ1-2; unclear D gene. This CDR3 has 15 amino acids. V lost 0 bases, J lost 3 bases, and 11 bases lay in between. Germline CDR1 and CDR2: LGHNA and YNFKEQ. The CDR3 nucleotides are TGTGCCAGCAGCCAAGATGTGAGGTTTGACTATGGCTACACCTTC. This codes for CASSQDVRFDYGYTF.

This clonotype has only a few counts. The J gene is TRBJ2-7, the V gene TRBV28, with unresolved D. V was cut by 7 bases and J by 5 bases, with 9 bases left in between. Germline CDR1 MDHEN, CDR2 SYDVKM. CDR3 length: 11 amino acids. The CDR3 DNA follows: TGTGCCAGCATTGGAGCGCACGAGCAGTACTTC. As protein: CASIGAHEQYF.

This clonotype occurred a few times. The chain joins TRBV5-1 to TRBJ2-2, with D possibly being TRBD1 (5 bases). The CDR3 loop spans 15 amino acids. From germline, CDR1 is SGHRS and CDR2 YFSETQ. V was trimmed by 1 base and J by 6 bases, leaving 13 bases between them. The CDR3 protein is CASSLFTRVAGELFF. CDR3 coding DNA: TGCGCCAGCAGCTTGTTCACCAGGGTGGCCGGGGAGCTGTTTTTT.

The rearrangement joins TRBV12-3 or TRBV12-4 to TRBJ2-2, with D perhaps being TRBD1 or TRBD2 (5 bases each). V was pared by 1 base and J by 4 bases, with 16 bases between. CDR3 length: 17 amino acids. As DNA, the CDR3 is TGTGCCAGCAGTTTAGTCCCCGGGACGGATGCCACCGGGGAGCTGTTTTTT. This gives the protein CASSLVPGTDATGELFF.

The genes are TRBV28 and TRBJ2-1; the D is unclear. In germline, CDR1 is MDHEN, CDR2 SYDVKM. The CDR3 extends over 12 amino acids. V lost 6 bases and J lost 9, with 12 bases in between. In DNA form, the CDR3 reads TGTGCCAGCAGCCACGACTCACGTGAGCAGTTCTTC. Translation: CASSHDSREQFF.

The gene calls are TRBV5-1 and TRBJ2-1; 11 positions agree with TRBD2. The CDR3 has 16 residues. J was trimmed by 8 bases and V by 0 bases; bases with no gene match: 7. The germline V gene has CDR1 SGHRS and CDR2 YFSETQ. The CDR3, as DNA: TGCGCCAGCAGCTTGGCCAGGAGGACTAGCGGGCATGAGCAGTTCTTC. Its protein is CASSLARRTSGHEQFF.

This clonotype was observed a handful of times. The rearrangement joins TRBV14 to TRBJ1-2, with TRBD1 matching over 7 bases. The CDR3 runs 13 residues. Germline V gene sequence: CDR1 SGHDN, CDR2 FVKESK. V was clipped by 5 bases and J by 3 bases; unmatched bases: 3. DNA of the CDR3: TGTGCCAGCAGCTGGACAGGCCACTATGGCTACACCTTC. Translated: CASSWTGHYGYTF.

The chain employs TRBV5-1 and TRBJ2-2; possibly TRBD1 or TRBD2 for D (5 bases each). The CDR3 loop spans 15 amino acids. The germline CDR1 and CDR2 sequences are SGHRS and YFSETQ. Trimming stripped 5 bases from V and 2 bases from J, with 13 bases between. The CDR3 loop reads CASRETGANTGELFF. DNA for the CDR3: TGCGCCAGCAGGGAAACCGGGGCTAACACCGGGGAGCTGTTTTTT.

The chain links TRBV15 to TRBJ1-1; unclear D gene. Trimming stripped 6 bases from V and 0 bases from J, with 5 bases between. The CDR3 consists of 12 residues. In germline, CDR1 is LNHNV, CDR2 YYDKDF (reference sequence). The CDR3 region is CATSKVNTEAFF. The CDR3 nucleotides read TGTGCCACCAGTAAGGTGAACACTGAAGCTTTCTTT.

In this sample, this clonotype turned up many times. The chain carries TRBV25-1 and TRBJ2-1, with TRBD2 matching 9 bases. This CDR3 has 16 amino acids. Germline CDR1 is MGHDK and CDR2 is SYGVNS. V lost 8 bases, J lost 3 bases, and 11 bases stayed unmatched. The CDR3 spells CASHSYSGSSYNEQFF. The CDR3 DNA reads as TGTGCCAGCCATAGCTATAGCGGGAGCAGCTACAATGAGCAGTTCTTC.

This clonotype was observed at least ten times. DNA of the CDR3: TGTGCCATCACCCCAGGACAGGGCACTGAAGCTTTCTTT. Protein: CAITPGQGTEAFF. The J gene is TRBJ1-1, the V gene TRBV10-3; the match to TRBD1 covers 8 bases. V lost 7 bases to trimming and J lost 4 bases; unmatched junction nucleotides: 5. From germline, CDR1 is ENHRY and CDR2 SYGVKD. The length of the CDR3 is 13 residues.